This T cell receptor (beta chain) derives from a study of blood T cell repertoires in COVID-19. The repertoire was sequenced with immunoSEQ multiplex PCR; TCRdb's copy has only in-frame clones and lacks some. Here the sample spans under 100,000 clones, around 90% being singletons. This clonotype was sampled from a man aged 50 or older with active COVID-19. Sequenced: peripheral blood.

The CDR3 DNA follows: TGCGCCAGCAGCCCCAACAGGGCTGGGGCCAACGTCCTGACTTTC. It is translated as CASSPNRAGANVLTF. This rearrangement joins TRBV5-1 to TRBJ2-6, with D possibly TRBD1 on 6 matching bases. CDR1 and CDR2 from the germline V gene are SGHRS and YFSETQ. The CDR3 runs 15 residues. V lost 4 bases and J 2 bases, leaving 10 bases between the germline ends.